A selection of T cell receptor beta chains follows, all from one sample in a study of T cell repertoires in cytomegalovirus infection. TCRdb itself ran the reads through MiXCR, one entry per CDR3 protein. In the table there are about 160,000 distinct CDR3 sequences, under 20% of which are singletons. The sample taken for sequencing was CD8+ T cells from PBMCs. Receptors were obtained from a human donor in good health (CMV status not recorded). Some clones in this sample may be carry-over from other donors' samples. Both conserved end residues are part of each CDR3. Fields, in order: V gene, D gene, J gene, clone size, CDR3 protein, CDR3 DNA. The D gene is left open where the match is weak. Size values are once, few and many counts, or a class for expanded clones, and some rows have none.

v_gene: TRBV29-1; d_gene: -; j_gene: TRBJ2-5; abundance: -; CDR3aa: CSVGGGKTQYF; CDR3nt: TGCAGCGTCGGGGGTGGAAAGACCCAGTACTTC
v_gene: TRBV27; d_gene: TRBD1; j_gene: TRBJ1-1; abundance: -; CDR3aa: CAGGTGGGTEAFF; CDR3nt: TGTGCCGGCGGGACAGGGGGGGGCACTGAAGCTTTCTTT
v_gene: TRBV5-6; d_gene: -; j_gene: TRBJ2-7; abundance: -; CDR3aa: CASSPLRADSNLYEQYF; CDR3nt: TGTGCCAGCAGTCCGTTGAGAGCTGACAGCAACCTCTACGAGCAGTACTTC
v_gene: TRBV24-1; d_gene: -; j_gene: TRBJ2-2; abundance: -; CDR3aa: CATSDSVPGELFF; CDR3nt: TGTGCCACCAGTGACAGTGTACCCGGGGAGCTGTTTTTT
v_gene: TRBV14; d_gene: -; j_gene: TRBJ2-2; abundance: few; CDR3aa: CASSPMPRNTGELFF; CDR3nt: TGTGCCAGCAGCCCTATGCCCAGAAACACCGGGGAGCTGTTTTTT
v_gene: TRBV29-1; d_gene: -; j_gene: TRBJ2-5; abundance: once; CDR3aa: CSVEVGRRETQYF; CDR3nt: TGCAGCGTTGAAGTCGGGAGAAGGGAGACCCAGTACTTC
v_gene: TRBV5-5; d_gene: TRBD1; j_gene: TRBJ1-2; abundance: few; CDR3aa: CASRAGTGNGYTF; CDR3nt: TGTGCCAGCAGAGCCGGGACAGGGAACGGCTACACCTTC
v_gene: TRBV4-3; d_gene: -; j_gene: TRBJ1-5; abundance: few; CDR3aa: CASSQDGGANQPQHF; CDR3nt: TGCGCCAGCAGCCAAGACGGGGGGGCTAATCAGCCCCAGCATTTT
v_gene: TRBV4-3; d_gene: TRBD2; j_gene: TRBJ2-2; abundance: few; CDR3aa: CASSQDFSPGTSGKFTGELFF; CDR3nt: TGCGCCAGCAGCCAAGATTTCAGTCCCGGGACTAGCGGGAAGTTCACCGGGGAGCTGTTTTTT
v_gene: TRBV6-2/TRBV6-3; d_gene: TRBD1; j_gene: TRBJ2-7; abundance: -; CDR3aa: CASSYSRSRDSYYEQYF; CDR3nt: TGTGCCAGCAGTTACTCTAGGAGCCGGGACAGCTACTACGAGCAGTACTTC
v_gene: TRBV25-1; d_gene: -; j_gene: TRBJ1-1; abundance: few; CDR3aa: CASSDTPAEAFF; CDR3nt: TGTGCCAGCAGTGACACACCCGCTGAAGCTTTCTTT
v_gene: TRBV6-2/TRBV6-3; d_gene: -; j_gene: TRBJ2-1; abundance: few; CDR3aa: CASSYSTRRGVTYNEQFF; CDR3nt: TGTGCCAGCAGTTACAGCACACGGAGAGGGGTAACCTACAATGAGCAGTTCTTC
v_gene: TRBV27; d_gene: -; j_gene: TRBJ2-7; abundance: -; CDR3aa: CASSFGGTVQYF; CDR3nt: TGTGCCAGCAGTTTCGGTGGGACCGTCCAGTACTTC
v_gene: TRBV6-6; d_gene: -; j_gene: TRBJ1-5; abundance: -; CDR3aa: CASSPRDSGQPQHF; CDR3nt: TGTGCCAGCAGCCCTCGGGACTCGGGTCAGCCCCAGCATTTT
v_gene: TRBV10-2; d_gene: TRBD2; j_gene: TRBJ2-5; abundance: few; CDR3aa: CASGTSGRRETQYF; CDR3nt: TGCGCCAGTGGGACTAGCGGGAGAAGGGAGACCCAGTACTTC
v_gene: TRBV7-2; d_gene: TRBD1; j_gene: TRBJ1-5; abundance: -; CDR3aa: CASSLVGTEQPQHF; CDR3nt: TGTGCCAGCAGCTTAGTAGGGACAGAACAGCCCCAGCATTTT
v_gene: TRBV6-2/TRBV6-3; d_gene: -; j_gene: TRBJ1-5; abundance: -; CDR3aa: CASRGHGRDQPQHF; CDR3nt: TGTGCCAGCAGGGGACACGGACGTGATCAGCCCCAGCATTTT
v_gene: TRBV28; d_gene: -; j_gene: TRBJ2-5; abundance: -; CDR3aa: CASSSYRTVQETQYF; CDR3nt: TGTGCCAGCAGCTCATACCGGACAGTCCAAGAGACCCAGTACTTC
v_gene: TRBV6-1; d_gene: -; j_gene: TRBJ2-1; abundance: few; CDR3aa: CASSSIGARYNEQFF; CDR3nt: TGTGCCAGCAGTTCCATAGGGGCCCGTTACAATGAGCAGTTCTTC
v_gene: TRBV7-2; d_gene: -; j_gene: TRBJ2-6; abundance: many; CDR3aa: CASSLGGDIPSGANVLTF; CDR3nt: TGTGCCAGCAGCTTAGGAGGGGACATACCTTCCGGGGCCAACGTCCTGACTTTC
v_gene: TRBV7-2; d_gene: -; j_gene: TRBJ1-1; abundance: many; CDR3aa: CASRLPGTRNTEAFF; CDR3nt: TGTGCCAGCAGACTCCCAGGGACTAGGAACACTGAAGCTTTCTTT
v_gene: TRBV11-2; d_gene: -; j_gene: TRBJ2-7; abundance: -; CDR3aa: CASSLGYSIYEQYF; CDR3nt: TGTGCCAGCAGCTTAGGGTATAGTATCTACGAGCAGTACTTC
v_gene: TRBV7-9; d_gene: -; j_gene: TRBJ1-1; abundance: few; CDR3aa: CASSLSRDTEAFF; CDR3nt: TGTGCCAGCAGCTTAAGCAGGGATACTGAAGCTTTCTTT
v_gene: TRBV4-1; d_gene: TRBD2; j_gene: TRBJ2-1; abundance: few; CDR3aa: CASSQDPAGGPNEQFF; CDR3nt: TGTGCCAGCAGCCAAGATCCAGCGGGGGGGCCGAATGAGCAGTTCTTC
v_gene: TRBV6-2/TRBV6-3; d_gene: -; j_gene: TRBJ2-1; abundance: few; CDR3aa: CASSYSEVLAYYNEQFF; CDR3nt: TGTGCCAGCAGTTACTCGGAAGTTCTAGCGTACTACAATGAGCAGTTCTTC
v_gene: TRBV7-9; d_gene: -; j_gene: TRBJ1-1; abundance: -; CDR3aa: CASSFNLAVSGANTEAFF; CDR3nt: TGTGCCAGCAGCTTTAATTTAGCGGTCTCCGGGGCGAACACTGAAGCTTTCTTT
v_gene: TRBV2; d_gene: -; j_gene: TRBJ1-2; abundance: few; CDR3aa: CASSFTSGTDYGYTF; CDR3nt: TGTGCCAGCAGTTTTACCTCCGGGACGGACTATGGCTACACCTTC
v_gene: TRBV12-3/TRBV12-4; d_gene: -; j_gene: TRBJ2-5; abundance: -; CDR3aa: CASSPFQIRAQETQYF; CDR3nt: TGTGCCAGCAGTCCTTTCCAAATTCGGGCCCAAGAGACCCAGTACTTC
v_gene: TRBV29-1; d_gene: TRBD2; j_gene: TRBJ2-5; abundance: -; CDR3aa: CSVAGTSGQETQYF; CDR3nt: TGCAGCGTTGCCGGGACTAGCGGCCAAGAGACCCAGTACTTC
v_gene: TRBV19; d_gene: TRBD2; j_gene: TRBJ2-7; abundance: -; CDR3aa: CASSIGTGGYEQYF; CDR3nt: TGTGCCAGTAGTATAGGAACGGGGGGCTACGAGCAGTACTTC
v_gene: TRBV5-1; d_gene: TRBD2; j_gene: TRBJ2-1; abundance: -; CDR3aa: CASQRGSSNEQFF; CDR3nt: TGCGCCAGCCAGCGGGGATCCTCCAATGAGCAGTTCTTC
v_gene: TRBV28; d_gene: TRBD1; j_gene: TRBJ1-1; abundance: -; CDR3aa: CASSLQTGRQVRTEAFF; CDR3nt: TGTGCCAGCAGTTTGCAGACAGGGCGGCAAGTACGCACTGAAGCTTTCTTT
v_gene: TRBV20-1; d_gene: -; j_gene: TRBJ2-1; abundance: few; CDR3aa: CSARDRGAYRYNEQFF; CDR3nt: TGCAGTGCTAGAGATAGGGGGGCTTACAGGTACAATGAGCAGTTCTTC
v_gene: TRBV25-1; d_gene: -; j_gene: TRBJ1-1; abundance: -; CDR3aa: CASSGGLEKGNTEAFF; CDR3nt: TGTGCCAGCAGCGGGGGATTGGAGAAGGGGAACACTGAAGCTTTCTTT
v_gene: TRBV20-1; d_gene: TRBD2; j_gene: TRBJ2-5; abundance: -; CDR3aa: CSARGWTSGYQETQYF; CDR3nt: TGCAGTGCTAGAGGCTGGACTAGCGGGTACCAAGAGACCCAGTACTTC
v_gene: TRBV7-2; d_gene: -; j_gene: TRBJ2-1; abundance: -; CDR3aa: CASSIGRSSYNEQFF; CDR3nt: TGTGCCAGCAGCATCGGAAGGAGCTCCTACAATGAGCAGTTCTTC
v_gene: TRBV6-2/TRBV6-3; d_gene: -; j_gene: TRBJ2-1; abundance: -; CDR3aa: CASRGMYEQFF; CDR3nt: TGTGCCAGCAGGGGAATGTATGAGCAGTTCTTC
v_gene: TRBV7-6; d_gene: -; j_gene: TRBJ2-1; abundance: few; CDR3aa: CASSFQMPQTYNEQFF; CDR3nt: TGTGCCAGCAGCTTTCAGATGCCGCAGACCTACAATGAGCAGTTCTTC
v_gene: TRBV6-2/TRBV6-3; d_gene: TRBD1; j_gene: TRBJ2-1; abundance: -; CDR3aa: CASQLLRTGNGYNEQFF; CDR3nt: TGTGCCAGTCAGTTGCTCCGGACAGGGAATGGCTACAATGAGCAGTTCTTC
v_gene: TRBV7-6; d_gene: TRBD1; j_gene: TRBJ1-1; abundance: few; CDR3aa: CASSSTGMNTEAFF; CDR3nt: TGTGCCAGCAGCTCGACAGGGATGAACACTGAAGCTTTCTTT
v_gene: TRBV24-1; d_gene: TRBD2; j_gene: TRBJ2-1; abundance: -; CDR3aa: CATSDLSSGRANEQFF; CDR3nt: TGTGCCACCAGTGATCTATCTAGCGGGAGGGCCAATGAGCAGTTCTTC
v_gene: TRBV12-3/TRBV12-4; d_gene: -; j_gene: TRBJ2-5; abundance: -; CDR3aa: CASSLIAGIQETQYF; CDR3nt: TGTGCCAGCAGTTTAATCGCAGGAATTCAAGAGACCCAGTACTTC
v_gene: TRBV7-2; d_gene: TRBD2; j_gene: TRBJ2-3; abundance: -; CDR3aa: CATRLTGGAGDTQYF; CDR3nt: TGTGCCACGCGCCTCACCGGGGGGGCCGGAGATACGCAGTATTTT
v_gene: TRBV29-1; d_gene: -; j_gene: TRBJ1-1; abundance: few; CDR3aa: CSVGVGEAFF; CDR3nt: TGCAGCGTTGGGGTAGGTGAAGCTTTCTTT
v_gene: TRBV7-2; d_gene: -; j_gene: TRBJ2-5; abundance: -; CDR3aa: CASSLALGVLQETQYF; CDR3nt: TGTGCCAGCAGCTTGGCGCTGGGGGTCCTACAAGAGACCCAGTACTTC
v_gene: TRBV6-1; d_gene: -; j_gene: TRBJ1-1; abundance: -; CDR3aa: CASSFYGQFTEAFF; CDR3nt: TGTGCCAGCAGCTTCTATGGGCAGTTCACTGAAGCTTTCTTT
v_gene: TRBV6-2/TRBV6-3; d_gene: -; j_gene: TRBJ2-7; abundance: -; CDR3aa: CASSYSVREQYF; CDR3nt: TGTGCCAGCAGTTACTCGGTGAGGGAGCAGTACTTC
v_gene: TRBV7-3; d_gene: TRBD2; j_gene: TRBJ2-1; abundance: few; CDR3aa: CASSLGSGSGYEQFF; CDR3nt: TGTGCCAGCAGCTTAGGGAGCGGGAGCGGTTATGAGCAGTTCTTC
v_gene: TRBV6-8; d_gene: -; j_gene: TRBJ1-2; abundance: -; CDR3aa: CASSYAPSNYGYTF; CDR3nt: TGTGCCAGCAGTTACGCACCCTCTAACTATGGCTACACCTTC
v_gene: TRBV7-3; d_gene: -; j_gene: TRBJ2-7; abundance: -; CDR3aa: CASSYAGTAYEQYF; CDR3nt: TGTGCCAGCAGCTATGCAGGGACGGCCTACGAGCAGTACTTC
v_gene: TRBV7-2; d_gene: -; j_gene: TRBJ2-3; abundance: -; CDR3aa: CASSQVGGSDTQYF; CDR3nt: TGTGCCAGCAGCCAAGTAGGGGGTTCAGATACGCAGTATTTT
v_gene: TRBV29-1; d_gene: -; j_gene: TRBJ2-7; abundance: -; CDR3aa: CSVAPRPYEQYF; CDR3nt: TGCAGCGTCGCACCTCGGCCCTACGAGCAGTACTTC
v_gene: TRBV7-6; d_gene: TRBD2; j_gene: TRBJ2-3; abundance: many; CDR3aa: CASSLGASGRFTDTQYF; CDR3nt: TGTGCCAGCAGCTTAGGTGCCAGCGGGAGGTTCACAGATACGCAGTATTTT
v_gene: TRBV6-2/TRBV6-3; d_gene: -; j_gene: TRBJ1-1; abundance: -; CDR3aa: CASSYTGATEAFF; CDR3nt: TGTGCCAGCAGTTACACCGGGGCTACTGAAGCTTTCTTT
v_gene: TRBV7-9; d_gene: TRBD2; j_gene: TRBJ2-3; abundance: few; CDR3aa: CASRGSTGLAADTQYF; CDR3nt: TGTGCCAGCAGGGGATCGACGGGACTAGCGGCAGATACGCAGTATTTT